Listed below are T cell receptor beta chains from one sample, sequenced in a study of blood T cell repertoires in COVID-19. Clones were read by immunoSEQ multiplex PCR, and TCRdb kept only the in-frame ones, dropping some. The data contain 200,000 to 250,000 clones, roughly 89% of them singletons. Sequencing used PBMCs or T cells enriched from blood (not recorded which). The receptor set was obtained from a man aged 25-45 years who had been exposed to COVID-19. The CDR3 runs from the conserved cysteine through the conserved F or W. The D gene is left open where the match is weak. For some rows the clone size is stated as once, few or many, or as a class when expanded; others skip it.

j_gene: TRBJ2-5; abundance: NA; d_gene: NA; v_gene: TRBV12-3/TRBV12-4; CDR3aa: CASSFPLAETQYF; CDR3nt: TGTGCCAGCAGTTTCCCCCTAGCTGAGACCCAGTACTTC
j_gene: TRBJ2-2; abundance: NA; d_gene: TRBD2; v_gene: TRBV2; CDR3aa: CASSDSSGGRTGELFF; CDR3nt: TGTGCCAGCAGTGATTCTAGCGGGGGGCGCACCGGGGAGCTGTTTTTT
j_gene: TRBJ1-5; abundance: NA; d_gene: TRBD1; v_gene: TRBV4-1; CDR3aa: CASSQETGGLNQPQHF; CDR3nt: TGCGCCAGCAGCCAAGAGACAGGGGGGCTCAATCAGCCCCAGCATTTT
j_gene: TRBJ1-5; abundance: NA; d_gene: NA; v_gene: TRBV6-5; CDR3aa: CASSYSQGGQPQHF; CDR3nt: TGTGCCAGCAGTTACTCACAGGGCGGTCAGCCCCAGCATTTT
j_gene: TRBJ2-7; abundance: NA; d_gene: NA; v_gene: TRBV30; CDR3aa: CAWSVRRATGQSYEQYF; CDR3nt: TGTGCCTGGAGTGTAAGGCGTGCGACAGGCCAATCCTACGAGCAGTACTTC
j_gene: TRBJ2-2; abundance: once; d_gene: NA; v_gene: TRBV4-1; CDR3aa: CASSHRQFTPTGELFF; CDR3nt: TGCGCCAGCAGCCACCGACAGTTTACCCCCACCGGGGAGCTGTTTTTT
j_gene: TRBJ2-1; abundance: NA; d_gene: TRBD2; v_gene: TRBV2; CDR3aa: CALREEGHEQFF; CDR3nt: TGTGCCTTACGGGAGGAGGGGCATGAGCAGTTCTTC
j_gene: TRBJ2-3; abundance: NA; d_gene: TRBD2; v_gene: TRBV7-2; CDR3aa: CASSFSGGADTQYF; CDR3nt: TGTGCCAGCAGCTTTAGCGGGGGGGCCGATACGCAGTATTTT
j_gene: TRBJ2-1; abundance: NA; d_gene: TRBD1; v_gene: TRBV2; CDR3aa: CASSETGGLSPEQFF; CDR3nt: TGTGCCAGCAGTGAAACAGGGGGCTTATCCCCTGAGCAGTTCTTC
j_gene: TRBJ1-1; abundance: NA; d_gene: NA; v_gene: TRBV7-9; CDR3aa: CASRKAGDTEAFF; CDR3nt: TGTGCCAGCAGAAAGGCAGGGGACACTGAAGCTTTCTTT
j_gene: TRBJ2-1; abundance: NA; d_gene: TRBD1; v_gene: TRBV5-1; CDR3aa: CASSYQGQAPYNEQFF; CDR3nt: TGCGCCAGCAGCTACCAAGGACAGGCTCCTTACAATGAGCAGTTCTTC
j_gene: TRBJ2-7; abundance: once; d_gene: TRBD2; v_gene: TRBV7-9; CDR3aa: CASSFGGGPYEQYF; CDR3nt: TGTGCCAGCAGCTTTGGCGGGGGACCCTACGAGCAGTACTTC
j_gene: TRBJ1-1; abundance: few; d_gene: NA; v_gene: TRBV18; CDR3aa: CASTTGQLSREAFF; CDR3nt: TGTGCCAGCACCACAGGACAGCTTTCTCGGGAAGCTTTCTTT
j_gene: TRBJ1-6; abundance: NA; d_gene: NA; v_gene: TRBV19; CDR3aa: CASSFRPSGNSPLHF; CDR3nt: TGTGCCAGTAGTTTTCGGCCCTCGGGGAATTCACCCCTCCACTTT
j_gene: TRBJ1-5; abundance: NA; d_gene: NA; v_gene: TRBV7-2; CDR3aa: CASLQTGGSNQPQHF; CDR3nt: TGTGCCAGCCTCCAAACCGGGGGGAGCAATCAGCCCCAGCATTTT
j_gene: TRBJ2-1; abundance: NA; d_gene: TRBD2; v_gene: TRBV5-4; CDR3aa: CASSRSGGGPNEQFF; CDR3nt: TGTGCCAGCAGCCGGAGCGGGGGGGGGCCCAATGAGCAGTTCTTC
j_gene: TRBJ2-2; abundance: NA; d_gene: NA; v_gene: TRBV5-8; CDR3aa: CASSLEGGPYNPYTGELFF; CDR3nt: TGTGCCAGCAGCTTGGAAGGGGGACCATATAACCCTTACACCGGGGAGCTGTTTTTT
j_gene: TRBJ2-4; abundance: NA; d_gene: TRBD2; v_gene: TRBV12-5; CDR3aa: CASADPPSGGPLQYRIQYF; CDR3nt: TGTGCTAGTGCTGATCCTCCTAGCGGGGGCCCCCTGCAATACAGGATTCAGTACTTC
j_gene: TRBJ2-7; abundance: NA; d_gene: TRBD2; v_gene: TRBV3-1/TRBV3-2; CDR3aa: CASSPGTSGKYEQYF; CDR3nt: TGTGCCAGCAGCCCCGGGACTAGCGGAAAATACGAGCAGTACTTC
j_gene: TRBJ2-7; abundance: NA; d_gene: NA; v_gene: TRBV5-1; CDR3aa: CASRSLDEQYF; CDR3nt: TGCGCCAGCAGGTCCCTCGACGAGCAGTACTTC
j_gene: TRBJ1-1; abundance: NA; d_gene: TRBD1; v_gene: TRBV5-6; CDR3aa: CASSSDRGLWDTEAFF; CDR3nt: TGTGCCAGCAGTTCGGACAGGGGGTTATGGGACACTGAAGCTTTCTTT
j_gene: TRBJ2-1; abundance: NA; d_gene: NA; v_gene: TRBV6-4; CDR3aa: CASSDSWGPYNEQFF; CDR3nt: TGTGCCAGCAGTGACTCCTGGGGGCCCTACAATGAGCAGTTCTTC
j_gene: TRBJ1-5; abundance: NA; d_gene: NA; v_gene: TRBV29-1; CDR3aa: CSVEVSGGQPQHF; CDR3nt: TGCAGCGTTGAAGTATCTGGAGGTCAGCCCCAGCATTTT
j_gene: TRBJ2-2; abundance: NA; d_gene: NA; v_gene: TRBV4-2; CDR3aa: CASSLRGAERDRWGELFF; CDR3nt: TGTGCCAGCAGCCTCCGGGGAGCAGAGAGAGACCGTTGGGGGGAGCTGTTTTTT
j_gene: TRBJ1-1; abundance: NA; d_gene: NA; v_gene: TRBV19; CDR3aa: CASVSIVEAPEAFF; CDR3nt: TGTGCCAGTGTTTCGATAGTGGAGGCTCCTGAAGCTTTCTTT